This is a list of T cell receptor beta chains from one sample in a study of shared clonotypes between healthy human individuals. This table comes from immunoSEQ multiplex PCR, and its TCRdb copy is limited to in-frame clones, with some not included. The sample has roughly 500,000 clones, 76% seen once; the top ten hold 10% to 15%. Material for sequencing was PBMCs. The receptor source for this set is a woman aged 40 to 49 in good health. Some clones in this sample may be carry-over from other donors' samples. Both conserved end residues are part of each CDR3. D genes are given only for firm matches. A row's size may be missing; if present it is once, few, many or a size class.

TRBV28,TRBJ2-5,-,16,TRBD2,TGTGCCAGCAGTTTTGGGGGTGCGGGGGTTGGAGAGACCCAGTACTTC,CASSFGGAGVGETQYF
TRBV5-1,TRBJ2-5,once,13,-,TGCGCCAGCAGCTTCCCGGGGGAGGAAACCCAGTACTTC,CASSFPGEETQYF
TRBV28,TRBJ2-5,-,16,TRBD1,TGTGCCAGCAGGCCCTTTGGGACAGGGGATTTAGAGACCCAGTACTTC,CASRPFGTGDLETQYF
TRBV6-6,TRBJ2-7,-,14,-,TGTGCCAGCAGTACCATCGACAGGAGCTACGAGCAGTACTTC,CASSTIDRSYEQYF
TRBV10-3,TRBJ2-7,-,13,TRBD2,TGTGCCAGCGGGACTAGCAATTTCTACGAGCAGTACTTC,CASGTSNFYEQYF
TRBV5-1,TRBJ2-2,once,14,-,TGCGCCAGCAGGCTGATAGCGGAGACCGGGGAGCTGTTTTTT,CASRLIAETGELFF
TRBV11-2,TRBJ1-1,-,15,-,TGTGCCAGCAGCTTAGATATTAGGGTGAACACTGAAGCTTTCTTT,CASSLDIRVNTEAFF
TRBV7-8,TRBJ1-1,-,15,TRBD1,TGTGCCAGCAGCTCCACGACAGGGGGTGGATCTGAAGCTTTCTTT,CASSSTTGGGSEAFF
TRBV7-2,TRBJ1-2,-,13,-,TGTGCCAGCAGCCGGACAGAACCCTATGGCTACACCTTC,CASSRTEPYGYTF
TRBV29-1,TRBJ2-5,few,15,-,TGCAGCCGCCTCCGTAAGGGGACCCACCAAGAGACCCAGTACTTC,CSRLRKGTHQETQYF
TRBV6-5,TRBJ2-2,-,15,-,TGTGCCAGCAGTCGGGGGACGCCTAGGGGCGGGGAGCTGTTTTTT,CASSRGTPRGGELFF
TRBV30,TRBJ1-2,many,10,-,TGTGCCTGGAGGAAAGGTGGCTACACCTTC,CAWRKGGYTF